These 32 T cell receptor beta chains were sequenced from one sample in a study of blood T cell repertoires in COVID-19. The repertoire was sequenced with immunoSEQ multiplex PCR; TCRdb's copy has only in-frame clones and lacks some. The profile covers about 480,000 clones, with roughly nine tenths appearing a single time and 7.5% to 9.5% taken by the ten largest. The sequencing sample was made of peripheral blood. The receptors were sampled from a woman aged 45-65 years with COVID-19, enrolled during active disease.

V gene TRBV6-5 combines with J gene TRBJ1-5; D is perhaps TRBD1 (6 bases). This CDR3 spans 13 amino acids. Trimming stripped 2 bases from V and 5 bases from J, with 7 bases between. CDR1 is MNHEY, CDR2 SVGAGI, per germline. Written as DNA, the CDR3 is TGTGCCAGCAGTTACGCAGGGGATCAGCCCCAGCATTTT. This encodes CASSYAGDQPQHF.

This chain connects TRBV6-5 to TRBJ1-5; 8 bases fit TRBD1. Trimming took 7 bases from V and 7 from J; bases not matched to a gene: 9. Germline CDR1 MNHEY, CDR2 SVGAGI. The CDR3 has 14 residues. The CDR3 DNA reads as TGTGCCAGCATTTTTGACAGGGGTAACCAGCCCCAGCATTTT. It codes for CASIFDRGNQPQHF.

The chain employs TRBV2 and TRBJ2-3; 10 bases are shared with TRBD2. Unmatched junction bases numbered 13, after V lost 6 bases and J lost 4 bases. CDR1 and CDR2 (germline): SNHLY, FYNNEI. The CDR3 has 17 residues. For the CDR3, the DNA is TGTGCCAGCAGCCCCACCGGACTAGCGGCCGGAGCAGATACGCAGTATTTT. Its protein is CASSPTGLAAGADTQYF.

The chain links TRBV7-9 to TRBJ1-3; possibly TRBD1 for D (6 bases). CDR1 is SEHNR and CDR2 is FQNEAQ in the germline V gene (reference sequence). This CDR3 has 15 amino acids. Between the trimmed V and J ends, which lost 3 bases and 2 bases, there was a span of 11 bases. CDR3 protein: CASSLWQGTGNTIYF. The CDR3 coding sequence is TGTGCCAGCAGCTTGTGGCAGGGGACTGGAAACACCATATATTTT.

J is TRBJ2-7 and V is TRBV4-1, with D maybe TRBD2 (6 bases). The length of the CDR3 is 17 residues. The V end was cut by 0 bases, the J end by 1 base, with 16 bases between. The germline V gene encodes CDR1 MGHRA and CDR2 YSYEKL. The CDR3 DNA reads TGCGCCAGCAGCCAAGAGTCCGTTGAGGCGGGATCCTACGAGCAGTACTTC. This encodes CASSQESVEAGSYEQYF.

This clone was recorded once. The J gene is TRBJ2-1, the V gene TRBV19; 8 bases match TRBD2. J was trimmed by 3 bases and V by 5 bases; bases with no gene match: 6. Germline V lookup: CDR1 LNHDA, CDR2 SQIVND (reference sequence). The CDR3 has 15 residues. The CDR3 reads CASSLTSGVYNEQFF. Here the CDR3 DNA reads TGTGCCAGTAGTCTCACTAGCGGTGTCTACAATGAGCAGTTCTTC. Drawing the rest from reference TRBV19 and TRBJ2-1, the complete variable domain is DGGITQSPKYLFRKEGQNVTLSCEQNLNHDAMYWYRQDPGQGLRLIYYSQIVNDFQKGDIAEGYSVSREKKESFPLTVTSAQKNPTAFYLCASSLTSGVYNEQFFGPGTRLTVL.

This chain uses TRBV5-4 with TRBJ2-3, with 9 bases that match TRBD2. The junction had 9 bases not matched to a gene; V was cut back by 2 bases and J by 8 bases. Germline loops: CDR1 SGHNT, CDR2 YYREEE (reference sequence). This CDR3 contains 15 residues. CDR3: CASSFERGELGTQYF. Written as DNA, the CDR3 is TGTGCCAGCAGCTTTGAGCGGGGGGAGCTAGGTACGCAGTATTTT.

The gene calls are TRBV6-5 and TRBJ1-2, with 8 bases that match TRBD1. J lost 4 bases, V lost 7 bases, and 8 bases had no gene match. This CDR3 contains 14 residues. Germline loops: CDR1 MNHEY, CDR2 SVGAGI. The CDR3, as DNA: TGTGCCAGCACCCCGGACAGGGCCTCCTATGGCTACACCTTC. Protein: CASTPDRASYGYTF.

This clone was observed a single time. This sequence joins TRBV5-4 and TRBJ1-1; possibly TRBD1 for D (6 bases). The germline V gene has CDR1 SGHNT and CDR2 YYREEE (reference sequence). Trimming stripped 3 bases from V and 3 bases from J, with 15 bases between. This CDR3 has 15 residues. The DNA for the CDR3 is TGTGCCAGCAGCTCTAACAGGGTGGGGGACACTGAAGCTTTCTTT. Its translation is CASSSNRVGDTEAFF.

This rearrangement joins TRBV6-2 or TRBV6-3 to TRBJ2-3, with a possible D match to TRBD2 (7 bases). Deletions cut 1 base from V and 5 bases from J, with 13 bases between. The germline CDR1 and CDR2 sequences are MNHEY and SVGEGT. The length of the CDR3 is 15 residues. The CDR3 here is CASSYFGGPGDTQYF. CDR3 bases: TGTGCCAGCAGTTACTTCGGGGGGCCTGGAGATACGCAGTATTTT.

CDR3: CASSLLDRAKQPQHF. CDR3 nucleotide sequence: TGTGCCAGCAGCTTGCTCGACAGGGCCAAACAGCCCCAGCATTTT. The genes are TRBV5-8 and TRBJ1-5; 7 positions match TRBD1. The CDR3 length is 15 residues. Germline CDR1 is SGHTS and CDR2 is YDEGEE. Trimming removed 1 base from V and 7 bases from J; junction bases left unmatched: 8.

The rearrangement uses TRBV21-1 and TRBJ2-7; the tabulated D call, TRBD2, remains unverified against the DNA. TRBV21-1 is tagged as a pseudogene. The CDR3 sequence is 14 residues long. DNA of the CDR3: TGTGCCAGCAGCAAAGCACTACCGACTTACGAGCAGTACTTC. Protein sequence: CASSKALPTYEQYF.

The chain links TRBV27 to TRBJ2-3, with 9 nucleotides matching TRBD1. The V and J ends lost 5 bases and 3 bases, in that order; junction bases with no gene match: 12. Germline V gene data show CDR1 as MNHEY and CDR2 as SMNVEV (reference sequence). The CDR3 totals 17 residues. Here the CDR3 DNA reads TGTGCCAGCAGTCCCTACCCCGGGACAGGGAGTACAGATACGCAGTATTTT. Translation gives CASSPYPGTGSTDTQYF.

The chain recombines TRBV11-3 with TRBJ1-1; no clear D gene. The germline V gene has CDR1 SGHNT and CDR2 YENEEA. The CDR3 length is 14 residues. The ends were cut back, 5 bases at V and 1 base at J, with 11 bases in the middle. CDR3 amino acids: CASSLRGKNTEAFF. In nucleotides, the CDR3 is TGTGCCAGCAGCCTCCGGGGAAAGAACACTGAAGCTTTCTTT.

The table lists this clone with a few counts. The rearrangement joins TRBV27 to TRBJ1-6; 8 bases are shared with TRBD1. The ends lost 3 bases at V and 2 bases at J; junction bases unmatched: 3. Germline assignment: CDR1 MNHEY and CDR2 SMNVEV (reference sequence). This CDR3 contains 16 residues. The DNA of the CDR3 is TGTGCCAGCAGTTTCGGACAGGGAGCCTATAATTCACCCCTCCACTTT. Its translation is CASSFGQGAYNSPLHF.

This clone occurred once. This rearrangement joins TRBV4-1 to TRBJ2-3; the D gene is possibly TRBD2 (6 bases). V dropped 0 bases and J dropped 6 bases, with 16 bases sitting between them. This CDR3 is 16 amino acids long. The germline V gene encodes CDR1 MGHRA and CDR2 YSYEKL. The DNA of the CDR3 is TGCGCCAGCAGCCAAGAGGGGGGTGGCGTTGCGGATACGCAGTATTTT. Amino acids: CASSQEGGGVADTQYF.

The gene calls are TRBV7-9 and TRBJ1-2; no definite D call. The CDR3 extends over 13 amino acids. V was shortened by 5 bases and J by 3 bases, with 10 bases between the two germline ends. The germline CDR1 and CDR2 sequences are SEHNR and FQNEAQ (reference sequence). CDR3 in DNA: TGTGCCAGCAGCCAGGACTACTACTATGGCTACACCTTC. Protein product: CASSQDYYYGYTF. The entire variable domain, with the rest obtained from reference TRBV7-9 and TRBJ1-2, is as follows: DTGVSQNPRHKITKRGQNVTFRCDPISEHNRLYWYRQTLGQGPEFLTYFQNEAQLEKSRLLSDRFSAERPKGSFSTLEIQRTEQGDSAMYLCASSQDYYYGYTFGSGTRLTVV.

The chain carries TRBV2 and TRBJ1-2, with 9 bases that match TRBD1. Per germline, CDR1 SNHLY and CDR2 FYNNEI. V lost 5 bases to trimming and J lost 8 bases; unmatched junction nucleotides: 6. CDR3 length: 13 amino acids. The CDR3 sequence is CASSLGTGSGYTF. The CDR3 bases are TGTGCCAGCAGTCTTGGGACAGGGTCCGGCTACACCTTC.

The chain joins TRBV6-6 to TRBJ1-1; D is unresolved. This CDR3 is 14 amino acids long. The ends were cut back, 0 bases at V and 11 bases at J, with 16 bases in the middle. Germline V gene data show CDR1 as MNHNY and CDR2 as SVGAGI (reference sequence). CDR3 nucleotides: TGTGCCAGCAGTTACTCGACGGCCCGGAGTGAGGCTTTCTTT. It encodes CASSYSTARSEAFF.

The chain links TRBV4-2 to TRBJ2-1, with D possibly matching TRBD1 (6 bases). Germline CDR1 and CDR2: LGHNA and YNFKEQ. The V gene lost 4 bases and the J gene lost 6 bases, with 16 bases spanning the gap. The CDR3 sequence is 15 residues long. For the CDR3, the DNA is TGTGCCAGCAGCCCTACAGGGACGGACGGCAATGAGCAGTTCTTC. This translates into CASSPTGTDGNEQFF.

This chain joins TRBV4-1 and TRBJ1-5, with D unclear. This CDR3 contains 18 residues. Germline values: CDR1 MGHRA, CDR2 YSYEKL. V was cut by 1 base and J by 5 bases, with 21 bases left in between. The chain's CDR3 is CASSQGIINSGRDQPQHF. The CDR3 bases are TGCGCCAGCAGCCAAGGTATCATAAACTCGGGGAGAGATCAGCCCCAGCATTTT.

The chain links TRBV18 to TRBJ1-4; D gene uncertain. CDR1 is KGHSH, CDR2 LQKENI, per germline. CDR3 size: 14 residues. The V gene lost 2 bases and the J gene lost 0 bases, with 4 bases spanning the gap. Here the CDR3 DNA reads TGTGCCAGCTCACCAGTAGCAACTAATGAAAAACTGTTTTTT. Protein product: CASSPVATNEKLFF.

The chain has TRBV10-3 and TRBJ2-6; D call uncertain. The CDR3 sequence is 16 residues long. V shed 0 bases and J shed 0 bases, with 6 bases lying between them. The germline V gene has CDR1 ENHRY and CDR2 SYGVKD. Here the CDR3 reads CAISESRGSGANVLTF. CDR3 DNA sequence: TGTGCCATCAGTGAGTCGAGAGGCTCTGGGGCCAACGTCCTGACTTTC.

A remark on this clone: At one end the junction does not follow the germline gene, possibly because of a read error. V and J are TRBV15 and TRBJ1-1, with TRBD1 matching over 10 bases. CDR3 length: 14 amino acids. CDR1 is LNHNV and CDR2 is YYDKDF in the germline V gene (reference sequence). The CDR3 bases are TGTGCCACCAGCGGAGACAGGGGGCGGACTGAAGCTTTCTTT. Translation: CATSGDRGRTEAFF. The full variable domain, completed using reference TRBV15 and TRBJ1-1, is DAMVIQNPRYQVTQFGKPVTLSCSQTLNHNVMYWYQQKSSQAPKLLFHYYDKDFNNEADTPDNFQSRRPNTSFCFLDIRSPGLGDTAMYLCATSGDRGRTEAFFGQGTRLTVV.

V and J are TRBV30 and TRBJ1-4, with a tentative D call TRBD1 (5 bases). Germline V gene data show CDR1 as GTSNPN and CDR2 as SVGIG (reference sequence). The CDR3 covers 14 residues. The V end lost 4 bases, the J end lost 0 bases, and 9 bases lay between the germline ends. The CDR3 region is CAWMGGATNEKLFF. The CDR3 DNA reads as TGTGCCTGGATGGGAGGGGCAACTAATGAAAAACTGTTTTTT.

The chain employs TRBV5-1 and TRBJ2-7; D might be TRBD2 (6 bases). The CDR3 contains 16 residues. Trimming shortened V by 0 bases and J by 0 bases, and 13 bases separated the two germline ends. In germline, CDR1 is SGHRS, CDR2 YFSETQ. CDR3 nucleotide sequence: TGCGCCAGCAGCTTGGGAGTTAGCGGCAGCTCCTACGAGCAGTACTTC. Translating it yields CASSLGVSGSSYEQYF.

The chain has TRBV5-6 and TRBJ2-5; no clear D gene. V dropped 1 base and J dropped 4 bases, with 11 bases sitting between them. The CDR3 spans 14 residues. Per the germline V gene, CDR1 is SGHDT and CDR2 is YYEEEE. The CDR3 DNA is TGTGCCAGCAGCTTGATTGGAGACGCAGAGACCCAGTACTTC. It codes for CASSLIGDAETQYF. Together with reference TRBV5-6 and TRBJ2-5, the CDR3 gives the full variable domain: DAGVTQSPTHLIKTRGQQVTLRCSPKSGHDTVSWYQQALGQGPQFIFQYYEEEERQRGNFPDRFSGHQFPNYSSELNVNALLLGDSALYLCASSLIGDAETQYFGPGTRLLVL.

The chain couples TRBV10-2 to TRBJ1-4; D uncertain. V lost 4 bases, J lost 4 bases, and 13 bases lay in between. Germline CDR1 WSHSY, CDR2 SAAADI. This CDR3 contains 15 residues. The CDR3 here is CASSVFGIVNEKLFF. The CDR3 DNA is TGCGCCAGCAGTGTATTCGGGATTGTTAATGAAAAACTGTTTTTT.

The gene calls are TRBV12-3 or TRBV12-4 and TRBJ1-1; 8 bases fit TRBD1. The CDR3 sequence is 13 residues long. Trimming removed 3 bases from V and 6 bases from J; junction bases left unmatched: 3. CDR3 nucleotide sequence: TGTGCCAGCAGTTTTCAGGGGGCAGCTGAAGCTTTCTTT. Translated: CASSFQGAAEAFF.

On this clone: This specimen includes other DNA sequences encoding the same CDR3. This chain connects TRBV6-5 to TRBJ1-5; 9 nucleotides line up with TRBD1. Germline values: CDR1 MNHEY, CDR2 SVGAGI. This CDR3 spans 15 amino acids. The V and J ends lost 5 bases and 1 base, in that order; junction bases with no gene match: 3. The CDR3 nucleotides read TGTGCCAGCAGTCGGGACAGGGTCAGCAATCAGCCCCAGCATTTT. This encodes CASSRDRVSNQPQHF.

The chain employs TRBV28 and TRBJ2-7; D might be TRBD2 (6 bases). This CDR3 is 15 amino acids long. Germline CDR1 is MDHEN and CDR2 is SYDVKM. Trimming stripped 7 bases from V and 4 bases from J, with 20 bases between. Here the CDR3 reads CASTSGTPRRYEQYF. The CDR3 DNA reads TGTGCCAGCACCTCGGGGACTCCAAGGCGGTACGAGCAGTACTTC.

The J gene is TRBJ1-1, the V gene TRBV25-1, with 12 bases fitting TRBD1. Germline V CDR1 and CDR2: MGHDK, SYGVNS. The CDR3 totals 17 residues. J was trimmed by 3 bases and V by 4 bases; bases with no gene match: 9. The CDR3 sequence is CASSALPGQGAYTEAFF. The CDR3, as DNA: TGTGCCAGCAGTGCTTTACCGGGACAGGGGGCTTACACTGAAGCTTTCTTT.